A selection of T cell receptor beta chains follows, all from one sample in a study of CD8 T cells in ankylosing spondylitis. TCRdb re-called the 5' RACE reads through MiXCR, storing one row per CDR3 protein. The table has approximately 30,000 distinct CDR3 sequences, 6.5% to 9% seen once; the top ten hold 25% to 35%. The sample consisted of blood. All receptors come from a male donor with ankylosing spondylitis or in good health (not recorded which). The CDR3 runs from the conserved cysteine through the conserved F or W. D genes are given only for firm matches. Size is stated for part of the rows, as once, few or many counts, or as a class when the clone is expanded.

cdr3_nt	cdr3_aa	j_call	v_call	clone_size	d_call
TGCAGCGTGGCAAGGTCTGGCGAGCAGTACTTC	CSVARSGEQYF	TRBJ2-7	TRBV29-1	many	.
TGTGCCAGCAGCCCCGGGACAGGGCCCTCTGAAGCTTTCTTT	CASSPGTGPSEAFF	TRBJ1-1	TRBV7-2	.	TRBD1
TGCAGCGCTGCAAGACTAGCGGGATACGAGACCCAGTACTTC	CSAARLAGYETQYF	TRBJ2-5	TRBV29-1	few	TRBD2
TGTGCCAGCAGTTTTGCGGGAGGGTCCGCCGAGCAGTACTTC	CASSFAGGSAEQYF	TRBJ2-7	TRBV12-3/TRBV12-4	.	TRBD2
TGCGCCAGCAGCACTCAGACAGGGGCCTACGAGCAGTACTTC	CASSTQTGAYEQYF	TRBJ2-7	TRBV5-1	.	TRBD1
TGTGCCAGCAGTGAAGACAGGGACTATCACAATGAGCAGTTCTTC	CASSEDRDYHNEQFF	TRBJ2-1	TRBV7-3	many	.
TGTGCCAGCAGTTTAAGGTGGCAACTGTTTTTT	CASSLRWQLFF	TRBJ1-4	TRBV28	many	.
TGTGCCAGCAAGACCCTGGACCTCAATCAGCCCCAGCATTTT	CASKTLDLNQPQHF	TRBJ1-5	TRBV28	.	.
TGCAGCGTTGCCGAGACAGCTTACACCGGGGAGCTGTTTTTT	CSVAETAYTGELFF	TRBJ2-2	TRBV29-1	few	.
TGTGCCAGCAGCTTAGCGGGGCTAGCGGGAAACATTCAGTACTTC	CASSLAGLAGNIQYF	TRBJ2-4	TRBV7-2	many	TRBD2
TGCAGTGCTGGGACAGGGGGAACCGGGGAGCTGTTTTTT	CSAGTGGTGELFF	TRBJ2-2	TRBV20-1	few	TRBD1
TGTGCCAGCAGCTTAGCTAGCCCTCTTACGCAGTATTTT	CASSLASPLTQYF	TRBJ2-3	TRBV7-2	few	.
TGTGCCAGCAGTGAAGCGCTTCGGGTCTTTCGGAACACTGAAGCTTTCTTT	CASSEALRVFRNTEAFF	TRBJ1-1	TRBV2	few	.
TGTGCCAGCAGTGACTCGGGCCAGGGTAACGGGGAGCTGTTTTTT	CASSDSGQGNGELFF	TRBJ2-2	TRBV6-4	.	.
TGTGCCATCAGTGGACAGGGGCAAGAGACCCAGTACTTC	CAISGQGQETQYF	TRBJ2-5	TRBV10-3	.	TRBD1
TGTGCCAGCAGTTTACGGACGGGGGAGACCCAGTACTTC	CASSLRTGETQYF	TRBJ2-5	TRBV13	once	.
TGTGCCAGTAGTAGACTAGGGGCCAACGTCCTGACTTTC	CASSRLGANVLTF	TRBJ2-6	TRBV19	.	.
TGCAGCGGTGAGGGGGAGTTGAACACTGAAGCTTTCTTT	CSGEGELNTEAFF	TRBJ1-1	TRBV29-1	few	.
TGCAGTGCTAGTGGACTAGCCTGGGACAATGAGCAGTTCTTC	CSASGLAWDNEQFF	TRBJ2-1	TRBV20-1	many	TRBD2
TGTGCCAGCAGTCCGGACTGGAACACTGAAGCTTTCTTT	CASSPDWNTEAFF	TRBJ1-1	TRBV6-6	few	.
TGTGCCACCCGTCTCGGGAATGAGCAGTTCTTC	CATRLGNEQFF	TRBJ2-1	TRBV15	many	.
TGTGCCAGTAGTATAAGCGGGGTCCCCACCGGGGAGCTGTTTTTT	CASSISGVPTGELFF	TRBJ2-2	TRBV19	.	TRBD2
TGCAGCGTTGGCGGCAGACAATCTGGGGCCAACGTCCTGACTTTC	CSVGGRQSGANVLTF	TRBJ2-6	TRBV29-1	.	.
TGTGCCAGCAGTTTGAGGGGCTCCACCGGGGAGCTGTTTTTT	CASSLRGSTGELFF	TRBJ2-2	TRBV6-6	few	.
TGTGCCAGCAGTCCTCCCGGGTGGGGCACTGAAGCTTTCTTT	CASSPPGWGTEAFF	TRBJ1-1	TRBV28	many	.
TGTGCCAGCAGTTTAAGACAGGGGGTGGCCGGGGAGCTGTTTTTT	CASSLRQGVAGELFF	TRBJ2-2	TRBV27	many	TRBD1
TGCAGTGCTAGAGATCAAAAGAGGAGGGCGGGGACCGGGGAGCTGTTTTTT	CSARDQKRRAGTGELFF	TRBJ2-2	TRBV20-1	few	.
TGTGCCAGCAGTGCCGGGACAGGACGTGTCGCTGAAGCTTTCTTT	CASSAGTGRVAEAFF	TRBJ1-1	TRBV28	.	TRBD1
TGCAGCGTCTCGACCGGGACAGGGAACACCGGGGAGCTGTTTTTT	CSVSTGTGNTGELFF	TRBJ2-2	TRBV29-1	.	TRBD1
TGTGCCAGCAGTTTCCCACAGGGGCGCGATGAGCAGTTCTTC	CASSFPQGRDEQFF	TRBJ2-1	TRBV28	.	TRBD1
TGTGCCAGCAGCCACGAACAGACTAGCGGGGGGGCAAATACGCAGTATTTT	CASSHEQTSGGANTQYF	TRBJ2-3	TRBV4-2	few	TRBD2
TGTGCCAGCAGTTGGGCAGGGAGCTCCTACGAGCAGTACTTC	CASSWAGSSYEQYF	TRBJ2-7	TRBV27	.	.
TGTGCCATCAAACAGGGAGGGAACACCGGGGAGCTGTTTTTT	CAIKQGGNTGELFF	TRBJ2-2	TRBV6-5	few	.
TGTGCCAGCTCGACGGTTGCGAACACCATATATTTT	CASSTVANTIYF	TRBJ1-3	TRBV18	.	.
TGCGCCAGCAGCCCCAGGACGGGCAGGGGAAAACTGTTTTTT	CASSPRTGRGKLFF	TRBJ1-4	TRBV4-3	.	.
TGCGCCAGCGGCGAATACAGGGGGCGGACCGGGGAGCTGTTTTTT	CASGEYRGRTGELFF	TRBJ2-2	TRBV23-1	.	TRBD1
TGTGCCAGCAGCCCCGCCCCAGGGGGGGCCTACAATGAGCAGTTCTTC	CASSPAPGGAYNEQFF	TRBJ2-1	TRBV7-3	.	.
TGTGCCAGCAGCAAGAACCCTTACACTGAAGCTTTCTTT	CASSKNPYTEAFF	TRBJ1-1	TRBV7-6	.	.
TGTGCCAGCAGTGGGGCTGCAGATACGCAGTATTTT	CASSGAADTQYF	TRBJ2-3	TRBV7-2	few	.
TGCAGCGTTTTACCAGGGGGCTTCGGCACTGAAGCTTTCTTT	CSVLPGGFGTEAFF	TRBJ1-1	TRBV29-1	many	TRBD1
TGCGCCAGCAGCCGCACTCAGGGGGCGGACTATGGCTACACCTTC	CASSRTQGADYGYTF	TRBJ1-2	TRBV5-1	.	TRBD1
TGCGCCAGCAGCTTGGACGGGGGTAGAACTGAAGCTTTCTTT	CASSLDGGRTEAFF	TRBJ1-1	TRBV5-1	few	.
TGTGCCAGCAGTTTCAGTTTATTGGCCCTTAACACCGGGGAGCTGTTTTTT	CASSFSLLALNTGELFF	TRBJ2-2	TRBV27	few	.
TGTGCTAGTGGTTTGTCATTAGCGGGAGGGGGAGTCTACGAGCAGTACTTC	CASGLSLAGGGVYEQYF	TRBJ2-7	TRBV12-5	few	TRBD2
TGCGCCAGCAGCCGGGGGGGCGATACGCAGTATTTT	CASSRGGDTQYF	TRBJ2-3	TRBV4-3	.	.
TGCGCCAGCAGCCAAGATAGGGGTGTCACTGAAGCTTTCTTT	CASSQDRGVTEAFF	TRBJ1-1	TRBV4-1	.	.